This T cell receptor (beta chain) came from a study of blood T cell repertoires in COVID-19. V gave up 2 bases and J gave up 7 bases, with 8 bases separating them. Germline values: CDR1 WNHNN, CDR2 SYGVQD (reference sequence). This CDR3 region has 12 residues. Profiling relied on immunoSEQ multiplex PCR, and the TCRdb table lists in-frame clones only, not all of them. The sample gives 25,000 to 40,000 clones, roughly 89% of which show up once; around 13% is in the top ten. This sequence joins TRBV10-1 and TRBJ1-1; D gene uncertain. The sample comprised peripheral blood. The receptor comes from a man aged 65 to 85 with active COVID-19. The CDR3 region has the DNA TGCGCCAGCAGTGAGATGGCAGGTGAAGCTTTCTTT. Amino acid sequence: CASSEMAGEAFF.